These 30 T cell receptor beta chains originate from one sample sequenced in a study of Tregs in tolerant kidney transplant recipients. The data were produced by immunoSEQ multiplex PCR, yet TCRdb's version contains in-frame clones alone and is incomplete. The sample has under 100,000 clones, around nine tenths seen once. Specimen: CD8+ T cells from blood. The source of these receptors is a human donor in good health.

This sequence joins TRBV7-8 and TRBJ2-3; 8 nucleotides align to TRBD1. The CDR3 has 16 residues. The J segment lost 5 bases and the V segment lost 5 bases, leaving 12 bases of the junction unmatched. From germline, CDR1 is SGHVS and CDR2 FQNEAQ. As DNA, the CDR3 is TGTGCCAGCAGCCCTTGGCGGACAGGGTTTGGAGATACGCAGTATTTT. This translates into CASSPWRTGFGDTQYF.

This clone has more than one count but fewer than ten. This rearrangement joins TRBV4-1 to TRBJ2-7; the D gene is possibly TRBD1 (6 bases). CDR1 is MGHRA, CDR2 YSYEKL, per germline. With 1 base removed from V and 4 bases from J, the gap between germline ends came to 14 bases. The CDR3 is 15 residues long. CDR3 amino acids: CASSQGLSGQYEQYF. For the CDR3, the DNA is TGCGCCAGCAGCCAAGGGTTGTCGGGACAATACGAGCAGTACTTC.

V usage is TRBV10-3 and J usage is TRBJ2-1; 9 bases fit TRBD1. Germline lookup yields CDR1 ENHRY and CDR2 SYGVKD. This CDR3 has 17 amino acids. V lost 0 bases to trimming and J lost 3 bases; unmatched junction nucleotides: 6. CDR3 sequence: CAISESRDREDYNEQFF. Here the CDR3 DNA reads TGTGCCATCAGTGAGTCCCGGGACAGGGAGGACTACAATGAGCAGTTCTTC.

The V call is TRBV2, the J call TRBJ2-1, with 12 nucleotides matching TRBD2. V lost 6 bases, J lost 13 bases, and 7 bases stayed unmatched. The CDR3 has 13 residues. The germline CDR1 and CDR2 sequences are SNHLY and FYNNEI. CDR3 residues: CASSGLAGPDQFF. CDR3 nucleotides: TGTGCCAGCAGCGGACTAGCGGGACCAGATCAGTTCTTC.

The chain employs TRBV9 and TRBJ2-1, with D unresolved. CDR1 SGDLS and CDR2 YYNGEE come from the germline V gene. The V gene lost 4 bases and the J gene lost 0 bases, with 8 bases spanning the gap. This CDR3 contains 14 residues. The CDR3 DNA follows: TGTGCCAGCAGCTCCCGAAGCTCCTACAATGAGCAGTTCTTC. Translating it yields CASSSRSSYNEQFF.

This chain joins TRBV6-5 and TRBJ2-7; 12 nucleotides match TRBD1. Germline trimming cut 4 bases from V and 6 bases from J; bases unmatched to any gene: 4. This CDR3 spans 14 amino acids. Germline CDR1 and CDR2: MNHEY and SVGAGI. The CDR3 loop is CASSSGTGGLEQYF. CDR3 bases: TGTGCCAGCAGTTCCGGGACAGGGGGCCTCGAGCAGTACTTC.

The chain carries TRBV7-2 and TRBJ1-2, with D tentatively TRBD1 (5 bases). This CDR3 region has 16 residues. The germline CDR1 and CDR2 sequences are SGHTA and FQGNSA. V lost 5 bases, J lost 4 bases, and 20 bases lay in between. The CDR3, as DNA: TGTGCCAGCAGCCGCCTCCTCCGGGACGCAACCTATGGCTACACCTTC. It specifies CASSRLLRDATYGYTF.

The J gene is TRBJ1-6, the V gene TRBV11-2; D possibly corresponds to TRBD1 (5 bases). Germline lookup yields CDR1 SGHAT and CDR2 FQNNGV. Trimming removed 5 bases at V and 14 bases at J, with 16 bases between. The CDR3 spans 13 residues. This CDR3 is CASSLDSLRSLHF. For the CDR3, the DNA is TGTGCCAGCAGCCTCGACAGCCTCCGGTCCCTCCACTTT.

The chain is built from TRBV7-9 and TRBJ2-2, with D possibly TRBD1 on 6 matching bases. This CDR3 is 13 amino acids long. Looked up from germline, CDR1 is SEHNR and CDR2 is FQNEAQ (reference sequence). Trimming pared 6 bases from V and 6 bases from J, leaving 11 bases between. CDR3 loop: CASREQGPGELFF. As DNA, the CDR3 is TGTGCCAGCAGGGAACAGGGCCCCGGGGAGCTGTTTTTT.

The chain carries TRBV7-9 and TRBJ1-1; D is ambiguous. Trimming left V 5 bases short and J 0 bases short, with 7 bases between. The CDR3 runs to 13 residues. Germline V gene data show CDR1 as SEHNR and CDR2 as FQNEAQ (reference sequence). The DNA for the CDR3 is TGTGCCAGCAGCCGACCCCTGAACACTGAAGCTTTCTTT. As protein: CASSRPLNTEAFF.

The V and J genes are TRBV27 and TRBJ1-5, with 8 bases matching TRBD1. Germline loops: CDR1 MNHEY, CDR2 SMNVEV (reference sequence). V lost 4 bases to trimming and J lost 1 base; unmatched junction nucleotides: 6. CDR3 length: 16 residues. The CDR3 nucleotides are TGTGCCAGCAGTTCTAACCGGGACAGGAGCAATCAGCCCCAGCATTTT. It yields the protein CASSSNRDRSNQPQHF.

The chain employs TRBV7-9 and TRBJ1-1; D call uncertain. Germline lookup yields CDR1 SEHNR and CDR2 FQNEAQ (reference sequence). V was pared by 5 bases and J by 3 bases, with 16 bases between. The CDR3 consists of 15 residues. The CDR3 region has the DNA TGTGCCAGCAGCGAGAGACACGGCCGGGACACTGAAGCTTTCTTT. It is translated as CASSERHGRDTEAFF.

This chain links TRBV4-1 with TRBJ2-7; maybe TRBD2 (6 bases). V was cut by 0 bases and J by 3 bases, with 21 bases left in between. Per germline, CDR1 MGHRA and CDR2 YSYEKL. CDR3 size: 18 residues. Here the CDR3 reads CASSQDTGGGSGYYEQYF. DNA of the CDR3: TGCGCCAGCAGCCAAGATACTGGGGGTGGGAGCGGGTACTACGAGCAGTACTTC.

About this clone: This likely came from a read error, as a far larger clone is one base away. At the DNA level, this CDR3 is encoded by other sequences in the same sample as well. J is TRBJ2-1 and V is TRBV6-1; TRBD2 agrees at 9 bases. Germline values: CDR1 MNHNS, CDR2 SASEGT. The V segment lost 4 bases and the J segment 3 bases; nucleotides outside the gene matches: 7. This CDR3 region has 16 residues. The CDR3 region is CASSGGSGGDYNEQFF. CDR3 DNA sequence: TGTGCCAGCAGTGGCGGTAGCGGGGGTGACTACAATGAGCAGTTCTTC.

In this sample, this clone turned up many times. CDR3 nucleotides: TGTGCCAGCAGCTTGCAGAGGGGCACTGAAGCTTTCTTT. Protein sequence: CASSLQRGTEAFF. The chain links TRBV5-4 to TRBJ1-1; TRBD1 might be the D (5 bases). The CDR3 is made up of 13 amino acids. V lost 1 base and J lost 4, with 8 bases in between. Germline CDR1 is SGHNT and CDR2 is YYREEE (reference sequence).

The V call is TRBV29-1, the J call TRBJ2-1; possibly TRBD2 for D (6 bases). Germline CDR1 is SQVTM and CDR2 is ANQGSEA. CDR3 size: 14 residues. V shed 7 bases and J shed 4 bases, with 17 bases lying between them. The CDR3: CSAEGAGTYNEQFF. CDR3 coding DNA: TGCAGCGCCGAAGGTGCAGGGACTTACAATGAGCAGTTCTTC.

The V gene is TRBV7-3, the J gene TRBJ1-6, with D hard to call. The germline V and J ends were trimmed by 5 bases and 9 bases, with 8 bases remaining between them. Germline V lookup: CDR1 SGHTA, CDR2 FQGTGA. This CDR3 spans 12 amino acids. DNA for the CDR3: TGTGCCAGCAGCCTACTGGGTTCACCCCTCCACTTT. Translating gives CASSLLGSPLHF.

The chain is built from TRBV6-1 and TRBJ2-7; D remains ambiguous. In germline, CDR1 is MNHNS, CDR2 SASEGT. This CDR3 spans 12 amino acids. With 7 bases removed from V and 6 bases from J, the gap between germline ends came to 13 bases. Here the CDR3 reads CASTGYGTEQYF. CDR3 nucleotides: TGTGCCAGCACCGGCTACGGAACCGAGCAGTACTTC.

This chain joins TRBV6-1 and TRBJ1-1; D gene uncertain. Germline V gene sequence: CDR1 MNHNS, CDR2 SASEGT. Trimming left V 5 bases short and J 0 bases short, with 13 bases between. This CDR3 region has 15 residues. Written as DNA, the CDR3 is TGTGCCAGCAGTCCAGCTAACCACATGAACACTGAAGCTTTCTTT. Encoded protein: CASSPANHMNTEAFF.

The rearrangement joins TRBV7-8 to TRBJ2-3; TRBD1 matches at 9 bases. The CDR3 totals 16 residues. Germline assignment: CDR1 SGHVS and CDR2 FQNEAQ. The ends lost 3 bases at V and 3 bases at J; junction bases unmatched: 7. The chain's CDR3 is CASSFSGTGRTDTQYF. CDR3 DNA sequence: TGTGCCAGCAGCTTTTCCGGGACAGGGAGGACAGATACGCAGTATTTT.

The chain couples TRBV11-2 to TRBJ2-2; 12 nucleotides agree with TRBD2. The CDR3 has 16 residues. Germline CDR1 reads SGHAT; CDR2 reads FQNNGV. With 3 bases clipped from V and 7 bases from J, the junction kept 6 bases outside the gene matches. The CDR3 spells CASSLLAGGPIGELFF. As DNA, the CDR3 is TGTGCCAGCAGCTTGCTAGCGGGAGGGCCTATCGGGGAGCTGTTTTTT.

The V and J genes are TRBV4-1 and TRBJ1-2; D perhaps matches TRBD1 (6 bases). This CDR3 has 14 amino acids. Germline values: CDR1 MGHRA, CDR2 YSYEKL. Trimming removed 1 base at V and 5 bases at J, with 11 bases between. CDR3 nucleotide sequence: TGCGCCAGCAGCCAAGTACTGCAGGGGTATGGCTACACCTTC. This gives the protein CASSQVLQGYGYTF.

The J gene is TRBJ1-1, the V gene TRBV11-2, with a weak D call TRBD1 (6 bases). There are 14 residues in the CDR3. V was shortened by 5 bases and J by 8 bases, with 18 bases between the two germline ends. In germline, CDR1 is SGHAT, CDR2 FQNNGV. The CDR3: CASSPTPGTREAFF. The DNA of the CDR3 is TGTGCCAGCAGCCCCACCCCCGGGACAAGAGAAGCTTTCTTT.

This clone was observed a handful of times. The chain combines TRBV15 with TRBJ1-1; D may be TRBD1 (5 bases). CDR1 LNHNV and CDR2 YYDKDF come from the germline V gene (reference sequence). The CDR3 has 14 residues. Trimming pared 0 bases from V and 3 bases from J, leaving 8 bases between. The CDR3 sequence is CATSREVGDTEAFF. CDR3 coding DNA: TGTGCCACCAGCAGAGAAGTAGGGGACACTGAAGCTTTCTTT.

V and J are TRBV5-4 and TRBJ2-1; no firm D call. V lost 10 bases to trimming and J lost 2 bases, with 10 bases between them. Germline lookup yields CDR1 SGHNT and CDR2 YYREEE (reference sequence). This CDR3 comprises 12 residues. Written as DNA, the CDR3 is TGTGCCCTTATAGGGACCTACAATGAGCAGTTCTTC. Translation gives CALIGTYNEQFF.

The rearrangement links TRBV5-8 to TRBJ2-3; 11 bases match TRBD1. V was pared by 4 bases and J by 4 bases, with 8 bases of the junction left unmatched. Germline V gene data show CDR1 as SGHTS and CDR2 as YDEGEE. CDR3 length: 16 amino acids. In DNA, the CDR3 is TGTGCCAGCAGCCCGGAAGGGGGACAGGGGGCAGATACGCAGTATTTT. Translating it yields CASSPEGGQGADTQYF.

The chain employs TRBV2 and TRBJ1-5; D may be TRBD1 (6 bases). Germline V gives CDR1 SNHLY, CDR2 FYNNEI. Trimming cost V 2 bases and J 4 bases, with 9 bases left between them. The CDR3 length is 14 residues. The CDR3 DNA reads TGTGCCAGCAGTGAAACAGGGACGAATCAGCCCCAGCATTTT. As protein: CASSETGTNQPQHF.

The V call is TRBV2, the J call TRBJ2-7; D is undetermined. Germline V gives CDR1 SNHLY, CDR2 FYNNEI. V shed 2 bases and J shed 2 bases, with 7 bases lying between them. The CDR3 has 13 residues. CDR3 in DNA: TGTGCCAGCAGTGAATCGGCCCCCTACGAGCAGTACTTC. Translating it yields CASSESAPYEQYF.

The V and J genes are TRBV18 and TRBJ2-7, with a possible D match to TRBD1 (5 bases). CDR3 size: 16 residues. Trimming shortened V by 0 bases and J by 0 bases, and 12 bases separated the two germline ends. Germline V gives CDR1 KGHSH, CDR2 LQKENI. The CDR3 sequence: CASSPPKGLSSYEQYF. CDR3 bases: TGTGCCAGCTCACCACCAAAGGGGCTGAGCTCCTACGAGCAGTACTTC.

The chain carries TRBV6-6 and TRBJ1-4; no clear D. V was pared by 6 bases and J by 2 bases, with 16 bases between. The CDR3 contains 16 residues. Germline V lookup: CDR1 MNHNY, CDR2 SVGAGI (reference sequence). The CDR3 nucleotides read TGTGCCAGCAGCTCGACAAGGGCTAGCACTAATGAAAAACTGTTTTTT. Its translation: CASSSTRASTNEKLFF.